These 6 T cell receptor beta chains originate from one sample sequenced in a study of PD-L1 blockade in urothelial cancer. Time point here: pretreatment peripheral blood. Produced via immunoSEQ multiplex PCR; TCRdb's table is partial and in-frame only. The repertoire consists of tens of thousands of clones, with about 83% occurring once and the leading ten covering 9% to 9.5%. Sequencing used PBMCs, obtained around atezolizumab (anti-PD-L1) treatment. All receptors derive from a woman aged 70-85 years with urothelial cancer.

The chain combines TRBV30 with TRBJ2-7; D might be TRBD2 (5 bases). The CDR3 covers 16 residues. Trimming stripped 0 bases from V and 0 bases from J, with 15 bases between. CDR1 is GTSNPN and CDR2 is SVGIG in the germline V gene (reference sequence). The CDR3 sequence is CAWSVLGGRSSYEQYF. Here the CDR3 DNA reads TGTGCCTGGAGTGTACTAGGCGGCAGAAGCTCCTACGAGCAGTACTTC.

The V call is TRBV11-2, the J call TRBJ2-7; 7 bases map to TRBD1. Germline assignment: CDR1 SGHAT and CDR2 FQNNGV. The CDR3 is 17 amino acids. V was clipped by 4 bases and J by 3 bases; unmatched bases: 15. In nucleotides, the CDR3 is TGTGCCAGCAGCTCGGCACCAAGGGGGCCTCTTAGCTACGAGCAGTACTTC. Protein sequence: CASSSAPRGPLSYEQYF.

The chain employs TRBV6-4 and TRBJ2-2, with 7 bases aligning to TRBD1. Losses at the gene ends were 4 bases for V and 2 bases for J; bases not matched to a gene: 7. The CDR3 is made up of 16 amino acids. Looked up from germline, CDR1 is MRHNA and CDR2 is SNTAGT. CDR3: CASSVSGTANTGELFF. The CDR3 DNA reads TGTGCCAGCAGTGTATCTGGGACAGCCAACACCGGGGAGCTGTTTTTT.

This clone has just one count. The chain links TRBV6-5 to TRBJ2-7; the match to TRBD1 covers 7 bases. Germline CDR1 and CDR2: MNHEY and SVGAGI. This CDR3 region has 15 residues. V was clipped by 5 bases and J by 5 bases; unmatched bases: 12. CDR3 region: CASSTYRDRDHEQYF. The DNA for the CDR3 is TGTGCCAGCAGTACATACCGTGACAGGGACCACGAGCAGTACTTC.

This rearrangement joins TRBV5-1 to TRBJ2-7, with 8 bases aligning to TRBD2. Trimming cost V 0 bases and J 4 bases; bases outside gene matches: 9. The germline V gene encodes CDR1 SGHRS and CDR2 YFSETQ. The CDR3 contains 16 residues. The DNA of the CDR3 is TGCGCCAGCAGCTTGGCCGGCGGGCAGCGGGAGTACGAGCAGTACTTC. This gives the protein CASSLAGGQREYEQYF. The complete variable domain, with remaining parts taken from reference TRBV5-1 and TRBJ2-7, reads KAGVTQTPRYLIKTRGQQVTLSCSPISGHRSVSWYQQTPGQGLQFLFEYFSETQRNKGNFPGRFSGRQFSNSRSEMNVSTLELGDSALYLCASSLAGGQREYEQYFGPGTRLTVT.

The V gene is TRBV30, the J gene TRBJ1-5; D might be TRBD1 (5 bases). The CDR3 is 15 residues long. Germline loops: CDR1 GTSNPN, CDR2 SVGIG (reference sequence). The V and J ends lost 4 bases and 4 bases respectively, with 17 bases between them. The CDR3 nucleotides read TGTGCCTGGACCCCGGGACTCGGATTAAATCAGCCCCAGCATTTT. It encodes CAWTPGLGLNQPQHF. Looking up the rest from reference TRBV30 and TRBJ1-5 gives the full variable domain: SQTIHQWPATLVQPVGSPLSLECTVEGTSNPNLYWYRQAAGRGLQLLFYSVGIGQISSEVPQNLSASRPQDRQFILSSKKLLLSDSGFYLCAWTPGLGLNQPQHFGDGTRLSIL.